One and the same sample provided the 10 T cell receptor beta chains below, sequenced in a study of blood T cells in healthy people across ages. PCR was performed a second time for roughly 6 to 12 cycles using a sample-barcoded 5' primer and a J-beta primer mix. TCRdb itself ran the 5' RACE reads through MiXCR, one entry per CDR3 protein. In the table there are approximately 780,000 distinct CDR3 sequences, around 24% of which are singletons. The data were also submitted as part of a second study, on T cells of mothers and their children.

Sample: blood. Receptors were obtained from a boy under 18 in good health.

This clonotype was counted at least ten times. The chain recombines TRBV7-9 with TRBJ2-5; D tentatively fits TRBD1 or TRBD2 (5 bases each). The germline CDR1 and CDR2 sequences are SEHNR and FQNEAQ (reference sequence). This CDR3 is built from 16 residues. The V end was cut by 6 bases, the J end by 5 bases, with 22 bases between. CDR3 nucleotide sequence: TGTGCCAGCAGTTCCCCGATTGGGGGAGCGTGGGAGACCCAGTACTTC. This translates into CASSSPIGGAWETQYF. The complete variable domain, with remaining parts taken from reference TRBV7-9 and TRBJ2-5, reads DTGVSQNPRHKITKRGQNVTFRCDPISEHNRLYWYRQTLGQGPEFLTYFQNEAQLEKSRLLSDRFSAERPKGSFSTLEIQRTEQGDSAMYLCASSSPIGGAWETQYFGPGTRLLVL.

The gene calls are TRBV7-9 and TRBJ1-2; no clear D. The germline V gene encodes CDR1 SEHNR and CDR2 FQNEAQ (reference sequence). Between the trimmed V and J ends, which lost 5 bases and 5 bases, there was a span of 15 bases. This CDR3 region has 14 residues. The DNA of the CDR3 is TGTGCCAGCAGCCTACGGGCAGCTCTTTATGGCTACACCTTC. This sequence encodes CASSLRAALYGYTF.

The chain carries TRBV29-1 and TRBJ1-4; no clear D. From germline, CDR1 is SQVTM and CDR2 ANQGSEA. V was clipped by 0 bases and J by 0 bases, with 5 bases between them. The CDR3 spans 14 residues. The CDR3 region is CSVEDQATNEKLFF. For the CDR3, the DNA is TGCAGCGTTGAAGATCAGGCAACTAATGAAAAACTGTTTTTT. Full variable domain (outside the CDR3, taken from reference TRBV29-1 and TRBJ1-4): SAVISQKPSRDICQRGTSLTIQCQVDSQVTMMFWYRQQPGQSLTLIATANQGSEATYESGFVIDKFPISRPNLTFSTLTVSNMSPEDSSIYLCSVEDQATNEKLFFGSGTQLSVL.

This clonotype appeared a few times. The rearrangement links TRBV10-3 to TRBJ2-1; tentatively, D is TRBD2 (5 bases). The DNA end is more similar to TRBJ2-5, so the J call may be wrong. Germline V gene lookup returns CDR1 ENHRY and CDR2 SYGVKD. There are 13 residues in the CDR3. The CDR3 coding sequence is TGTGCCATCAGTGAGCTCGAGGGAGAGACCCAGTACTTC. Protein product: CAISELEGETQYF.

The J gene is TRBJ2-3, the V gene TRBV10-3; 9 bases fit TRBD2. CDR3 length: 15 residues. Per germline, CDR1 ENHRY and CDR2 SYGVKD. Trimming took 6 bases from V and 4 from J; bases not matched to a gene: 8. The DNA for the CDR3 is TGTGCCATCAGCCCAACAGCGGGGGGACCAGATACGCAGTATTTT. It yields the protein CAISPTAGGPDTQYF.

V and J are TRBV29-1 and TRBJ2-5; 8 positions agree with TRBD1. Germline CDR1 SQVTM, CDR2 ANQGSEA. The CDR3 length is 12 residues. V was clipped by 3 bases and J by 5 bases; unmatched bases: 2. The CDR3 nucleotides are TGCAGCGTTGAGAGGACAGGGGAGACCCAGTACTTC. It codes for CSVERTGETQYF.

This clonotype has more than one count but fewer than ten. This sequence joins TRBV7-2 and TRBJ2-5; 8 positions agree with TRBD2. Germline V lookup: CDR1 SGHTA, CDR2 FQGNSA. The CDR3 covers 16 residues. The V and J ends lost 5 bases and 2 bases, in that order; junction bases with no gene match: 10. CDR3 DNA sequence: TGTGCCAGCAGCACCTTCAGACTAGCGACACAAGAGACCCAGTACTTC. The encoded protein is CASSTFRLATQETQYF.

This clonotype was observed at least ten times. At one of its ends the junction is not consistent with the germline gene, which may arise from a read error. The chain couples TRBV5-1 to TRBJ2-2, with D perhaps given as TRBD1 or TRBD2 (5 bases each). The CDR3 is 14 residues long. Germline assignment: CDR1 SGHRS and CDR2 YFSETQ. DNA of the CDR3: TGTGCCAGCAGTTTGAGGCAGGGAGCCGGGGAGCTGTTTTTT. Translated, it gives CASSLRQGAGELFF.

The chain combines TRBV29-1 with TRBJ2-7; TRBD2 aligns across 11 bases. Germline CDR1 is SQVTM and CDR2 is ANQGSEA. CDR3 length equals 13 residues. V trimming: 6 bases; J trimming: 3 bases; junction bases outside the gene matches: 4. CDR3 coding DNA: TGCAGCGTCCGGGGACTAGCGGTCTACGAGCAGTACTTC. Translation: CSVRGLAVYEQYF.

The chain employs TRBV9 and TRBJ2-1; D gene uncertain. The CDR3 is made up of 12 amino acids. CDR1 SGDLS and CDR2 YYNGEE come from the germline V gene. The ends were cut back, 4 bases at V and 8 bases at J, with 10 bases in the middle. The CDR3 DNA follows: TGTGCCAGCAGCAAGAGGTGGCATGAGCAGTTCTTC. Translation gives CASSKRWHEQFF.